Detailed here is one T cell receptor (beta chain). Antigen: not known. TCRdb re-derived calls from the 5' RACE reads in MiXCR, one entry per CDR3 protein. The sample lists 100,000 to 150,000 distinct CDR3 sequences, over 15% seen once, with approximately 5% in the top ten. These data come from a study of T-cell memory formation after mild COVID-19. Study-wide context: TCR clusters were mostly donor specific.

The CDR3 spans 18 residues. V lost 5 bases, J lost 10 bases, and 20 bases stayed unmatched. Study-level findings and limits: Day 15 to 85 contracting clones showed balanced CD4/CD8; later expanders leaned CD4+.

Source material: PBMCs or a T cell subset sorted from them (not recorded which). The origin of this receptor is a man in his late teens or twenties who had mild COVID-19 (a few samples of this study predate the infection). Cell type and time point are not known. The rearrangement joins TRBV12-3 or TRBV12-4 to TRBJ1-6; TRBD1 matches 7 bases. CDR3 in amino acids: CASSPGRPSGTVNSPLHF. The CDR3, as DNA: TGTGCCAGCAGTCCTGGGCGGCCATCCGGGACAGTAAACTCACCCCTCCACTTT.